The 22 T cell receptor beta chains given below trace back to one sample, sequenced in a study of shared clonotypes between healthy human individuals. Only in-frame clones appear in the TCRdb table, and some are missing; sequencing was by immunoSEQ multiplex PCR. The sample includes approximately 980,000 clones, over 60% seen only once; the top ten take 1.5%. What was sequenced was memory CD4+ T cells sorted from blood. Documented subset: CD45RA-negative fraction. Every receptor here comes from a man between 18 and 35 years old in good health.

The chain combines TRBV6-6 with TRBJ1-3; TRBD1 matches at 9 bases. This CDR3 has 13 amino acids. The V gene's germline CDR1 is MNHNY and CDR2 SVGAGI (reference sequence). The DNA for the CDR3 is TGTTTATCCCGGGGACAGGGTGGAAACACCATATATTTT. Translation gives CLSRGQGGNTIYF.

The rearrangement links TRBV18 to TRBJ2-5; 15 bases map to TRBD2. Trimming at V came to 2 bases and at J to 2 bases, leaving 6 bases not matched to a gene. The CDR3 runs to 18 residues. In germline, CDR1 is KGHSH, CDR2 LQKENI. The CDR3 DNA reads as TGTGCCAGCTCACCAGGACTAGCGGGAGGGCCAAAGCAAGAGACCCAGTACTTC. Its translation: CASSPGLAGGPKQETQYF.

This clone was observed a few times. V usage is TRBV10-2 and J usage is TRBJ2-1; a possible D gene is TRBD2 (6 bases). Germline CDR1 is WSHSY and CDR2 is SAAADI. Trimming took off 2 bases at V and 9 bases at J, with 23 bases between the two ends. This CDR3 contains 17 residues. CDR3 coding DNA: TGCGCCAGCAGTGAGGGGAGACTAGTTGTAGGAACTAGTGAGCAGTTCTTC. It encodes CASSEGRLVVGTSEQFF.

V usage is TRBV2 and J usage is TRBJ1-5, with D maybe TRBD1 (5 bases). V was shortened by 1 base and J by 4 bases, with 11 bases between the two germline ends. CDR3 length: 15 amino acids. Germline values: CDR1 SNHLY, CDR2 FYNNEI. The CDR3 region is CASSEGQSDNQPQHF. The CDR3 region has the DNA TGTGCCAGCAGTGAAGGACAGTCCGATAATCAGCCCCAGCATTTT.

The chain is built from TRBV7-9 and TRBJ1-2; the D is unclear. Trimming took off 1 base at V and 5 bases at J, with 14 bases between the two ends. In germline, CDR1 is SEHNR, CDR2 FQNEAQ (reference sequence). This CDR3 comprises 15 residues. In DNA form, the CDR3 reads TGTGCCAGCAGCTTAGGTCAGGTTTTCGGGTATGGCTACACCTTC. It codes for CASSLGQVFGYGYTF.

The chain links TRBV7-2 to TRBJ1-3, with D perhaps matching TRBD1 (5 bases). Deletions cut 2 bases from V and 0 bases from J, with 17 bases between. Germline V gives CDR1 SGHTA, CDR2 FQGNSA. CDR3 size: 18 residues. As DNA, the CDR3 is TGTGCCAGCAGCTTAAATTCCTTTGGGGGTCGCTCTGGAAACACCATATATTTT. Amino acid sequence: CASSLNSFGGRSGNTIYF.

The rearrangement joins TRBV11-3 to TRBJ2-1; 8 bases align to TRBD2. CDR1 and CDR2 (germline): SGHNT, YENEEA. The V segment lost 3 bases and the J segment 8 bases; nucleotides outside the gene matches: 6. The CDR3 contains 14 residues. The chain's CDR3 is CASSLAGGAHEQFF. The CDR3 DNA sequence: TGTGCCAGCAGCTTGGCGGGGGGAGCCCATGAGCAGTTCTTC.

This clone was picked up one time. The same CDR3 also results from other DNA sequences found in this sample. The V and J genes are TRBV7-9 and TRBJ2-1; D not certain. The CDR3 totals 13 residues. Trimming cost V 1 base and J 6 bases, with 7 bases left between them. CDR1 and CDR2 from the germline V gene are SEHNR and FQNEAQ (reference sequence). CDR3 residues: CASSLGVGNEQFF. The CDR3 DNA sequence: TGTGCCAGCAGCTTAGGCGTCGGCAATGAGCAGTTCTTC.

The rearrangement joins TRBV4-3 to TRBJ2-2, with 15 bases matching TRBD2. Looked up from germline, CDR1 is LGHNA and CDR2 is YSLEER. The V segment lost 1 base and the J segment 3 bases; nucleotides outside the gene matches: 0. This CDR3 contains 17 residues. CDR3 in DNA: TGCGCCAGCAGCCAAGGGACTAGCGGGGGGGACACCGGGGAGCTGTTTTTT. Protein product: CASSQGTSGGDTGELFF.

The V call is TRBV15, the J call TRBJ2-2; D uncertain. This CDR3 comprises 18 residues. The V and J ends lost 0 bases and 2 bases respectively, with 16 bases between them. Germline V gene lookup returns CDR1 LNHNV and CDR2 YYDKDF (reference sequence). The CDR3 region has the DNA TGTGCCACCAGCAGAGATTTGGCTAGTCTCGCCAACACCGGGGAGCTGTTTTTT. Amino acids: CATSRDLASLANTGELFF.

This rearrangement joins TRBV10-3 to TRBJ2-2; D not resolved. Trimming took off 3 bases at V and 6 bases at J, with 8 bases between the two ends. Germline CDR1 is ENHRY and CDR2 is SYGVKD. CDR3 length: 13 residues. The CDR3 region has the DNA TGTGCCATCAGTGATGGGTCTGCCGGGGAGCTGTTTTTT. Its translation is CAISDGSAGELFF.

This clone turned up a few times. This CDR3 is also generated by other DNA sequences in the sample. The chain links TRBV10-1 to TRBJ2-2; 8 nucleotides align to TRBD2. V trimming: 10 bases; J trimming: 0 bases; junction bases outside the gene matches: 1. Germline V gives CDR1 WNHNN, CDR2 SYGVQD (reference sequence). CDR3 size: 13 residues. As DNA, the CDR3 is TGCGCCACCGGGGGGGCGAACACCGGGGAGCTGTTTTTT. Its protein is CATGGANTGELFF.

This clone was observed once. The chain recombines TRBV6-5 with TRBJ2-1; D gene ambiguous. Germline CDR1 is MNHEY and CDR2 is SVGAGI. The CDR3 has 11 residues. V lost 7 bases, J lost 7 bases, and 8 bases lay in between. The CDR3: CASKVLNEQFF. The CDR3 DNA is TGTGCCAGCAAGGTTCTTAATGAGCAGTTCTTC.

J is TRBJ2-7 and V is TRBV15; 9 nucleotides match TRBD1. This CDR3 has 14 residues. After removal of 0 bases from V and 3 bases from J, the junction contained 0 bases not matched to a gene. The germline V gene encodes CDR1 LNHNV and CDR2 YYDKDF (reference sequence). The CDR3: CATSREDRGYEQYF. The CDR3 DNA sequence: TGTGCCACCAGCAGAGAGGACAGGGGCTACGAGCAGTACTTC. The variable domain in full, with the rest retrieved from reference TRBV15 and TRBJ2-7, is DAMVIQNPRYQVTQFGKPVTLSCSQTLNHNVMYWYQQKSSQAPKLLFHYYDKDFNNEADTPDNFQSRRPNTSFCFLDIRSPGLGDTAMYLCATSREDRGYEQYFGPGTRLTVT.

The V call is TRBV5-1, the J call TRBJ2-1, with 11 bases matching TRBD2. The CDR3 length is 15 residues. J gave up 5 bases and V 3 bases, and 4 bases lay outside the gene matches. Germline loops: CDR1 SGHRS, CDR2 YFSETQ. The CDR3 sequence is CASSWTSGSNNEQFF. The CDR3 DNA sequence: TGCGCCAGCAGCTGGACTAGCGGGTCAAACAATGAGCAGTTCTTC. The whole variable domain, filled in from reference TRBV5-1 and TRBJ2-1, reads KAGVTQTPRYLIKTRGQQVTLSCSPISGHRSVSWYQQTPGQGLQFLFEYFSETQRNKGNFPGRFSGRQFSNSRSEMNVSTLELGDSALYLCASSWTSGSNNEQFFGPGTRLTVL.

This chain connects TRBV5-6 to TRBJ2-7; either TRBD1 or TRBD2 may supply D (5 bases each). Looked up from germline, CDR1 is SGHDT and CDR2 is YYEEEE. The V and J ends lost 4 bases and 3 bases respectively, with 23 bases between them. The CDR3 is made up of 17 amino acids. Here the CDR3 DNA reads TGTGCCAGCAGCACCCTGCCTCTTCCGGGACGCTTCTACGAGCAGTACTTC. This translates into CASSTLPLPGRFYEQYF.

The rearrangement joins TRBV7-6 to TRBJ1-3; D ambiguous. V was cut by 8 bases and J by 2 bases, with 10 bases left in between. Germline V lookup: CDR1 SGHVS, CDR2 FNYEAQ. The CDR3 loop spans 13 amino acids. The chain's CDR3 is CASLPGAGNTIYF. In nucleotides, the CDR3 is TGTGCCAGCCTTCCCGGGGCTGGAAACACCATATATTTT.

The V and J genes are TRBV9 and TRBJ1-6; TRBD1 matches at 10 bases. CDR1 is SGDLS and CDR2 is YYNGEE in the germline V gene. The CDR3 totals 14 residues. Trimming took 3 bases from V and 9 from J; bases not matched to a gene: 3. The CDR3 DNA reads TGTGCCAGCAGCGACCGACAGGGGGCTTCACCCCTCCACTTT. As protein: CASSDRQGASPLHF.

The chain joins TRBV6-1 to TRBJ2-7; 7 positions match TRBD1. V shed 6 bases, J shed 1 base, and the junction held 6 bases outside the gene matches. CDR1 is MNHNS, CDR2 SASEGT, per germline. The CDR3 is 14 residues long. The chain's CDR3 is CASRRTGTSYEQYF. CDR3 bases: TGTGCCAGCAGACGGACAGGCACATCCTACGAGCAGTACTTC.

The CDR3 loop is CASSPRGRNRVLSEQYF. The CDR3 nucleotides are TGTGCCAGCAGCCCCCGGGGCAGAAACAGGGTCCTCTCCGAGCAGTACTTC. The chain has TRBV11-1 and TRBJ2-7; possibly TRBD1 for D (6 bases). V was cut by 5 bases and J by 6 bases, with 26 bases left in between. Germline CDR1 is SGHAT and CDR2 is FQDESV (reference sequence). The CDR3 has 17 amino acids.

The chain employs TRBV19 and TRBJ1-1; a possible D gene is TRBD1 (6 bases). The V gene lost 3 bases and the J gene lost 4 bases, with 15 bases spanning the gap. Looked up from germline, CDR1 is LNHDA and CDR2 is SQIVND (reference sequence). CDR3 length equals 15 residues. This CDR3 reads CASSMQAGVGTEAFF. The CDR3 coding sequence is TGTGCCAGTAGTATGCAGGCAGGGGTCGGCACTGAAGCTTTCTTT.

The chain has TRBV28 and TRBJ1-1; tentatively, D is TRBD1 (5 bases). The germline V gene encodes CDR1 MDHEN and CDR2 SYDVKM. Trimming removed 3 bases from V and 7 bases from J, with 12 bases in between. The CDR3 is 13 amino acids. DNA of the CDR3: TGTGCCAGCAGTTTGGCCGGGACGGATGAAGCTTTCTTT. Its translation: CASSLAGTDEAFF.